These 10 T cell receptor beta chains originate from one sample sequenced in a study of STAT5B mutations in CD4+ large granular lymphocyte leukemia. Only in-frame clones appear in the TCRdb table, and some are missing; sequencing was by immunoSEQ multiplex PCR. The top ten hold approximately 2.2% of the sample, which has about 36,000 clones, around three quarters seen once. Sequencing was done on a sample of CD4+ T cells from blood buffy coats. These receptors were obtained from a human donor in good health.

The V gene is TRBV5-1, the J gene TRBJ2-7; unclear D gene. CDR3 length equals 12 residues. The germline V and J ends were trimmed by 0 bases and 5 bases, with 6 bases remaining between them. CDR1 and CDR2 from the germline V gene are SGHRS and YFSETQ. The CDR3 is CASSLEGNEQYF. The CDR3 DNA reads TGCGCCAGCAGCTTGGAGGGAAACGAGCAGTACTTC.

A few counts support this clone. The chain links TRBV30 to TRBJ2-7, with D perhaps matching TRBD1 or TRBD2 (5 bases each). V was clipped by 3 bases and J by 0 bases, with 12 bases between them. The CDR3 loop spans 14 amino acids. Per germline, CDR1 GTSNPN and CDR2 SVGIG (reference sequence). In DNA, the CDR3 is TGTGCCTGGAGGCTCGGGGACGTCTCCTACGAGCAGTACTTC. This encodes CAWRLGDVSYEQYF.

V is TRBV29-1 and J is TRBJ1-4, with D hard to call. This CDR3 spans 12 amino acids. Trimming stripped 7 bases from V and 4 bases from J, with 10 bases between. From germline, CDR1 is SQVTM and CDR2 ANQGSEA. The CDR3 is CSAGWGNEKLFF. DNA of the CDR3: TGCAGCGCTGGGTGGGGTAATGAAAAACTGTTTTTT.

This clone appeared a single time. The chain carries TRBV5-4 and TRBJ1-1; the D gene is possibly TRBD1 (5 bases). Germline assignment: CDR1 SGHNT and CDR2 YYREEE (reference sequence). CDR3 length equals 15 residues. The germline V and J ends were trimmed by 5 bases and 5 bases, with 19 bases remaining between them. CDR3 sequence: CASSRGVGIETEAFF. CDR3 bases: TGTGCCAGCAGTAGAGGGGTAGGGATCGAGACTGAAGCTTTCTTT.

The chain employs TRBV5-6 and TRBJ2-1; no reliable D call. The CDR3 consists of 19 residues. Trimming removed 5 bases at V and 1 base at J, with 25 bases between. Germline CDR1 and CDR2: SGHDT and YYEEEE. CDR3 coding DNA: TGTGCCAGCAGGCCCGCTAAGTATCCCCCGGATTTGTCCTACAATGAGCAGTTCTTC. Protein product: CASRPAKYPPDLSYNEQFF. Full variable domain (outside the CDR3, taken from reference TRBV5-6 and TRBJ2-1): DAGVTQSPTHLIKTRGQQVTLRCSPKSGHDTVSWYQQALGQGPQFIFQYYEEEERQRGNFPDRFSGHQFPNYSSELNVNALLLGDSALYLCASRPAKYPPDLSYNEQFFGPGTRLTVL.

The CDR3 nucleotides are TGTGCCAGCAGTTACGGGACACAGGTCGCCGGAAACACCATATATTTT. Its protein is CASSYGTQVAGNTIYF. The gene calls are TRBV6-5 and TRBJ1-3; D is possibly TRBD1 (6 bases). Per germline, CDR1 MNHEY and CDR2 SVGAGI. V was clipped by 2 bases and J by 4 bases, with 15 bases between them. The length of the CDR3 is 16 residues.

The chain recombines TRBV2 with TRBJ2-1; 9 nucleotides line up with TRBD2. The CDR3 sequence is 15 residues long. After removal of 4 bases from V and 5 bases from J, the junction contained 6 bases not matched to a gene. Germline CDR1 SNHLY, CDR2 FYNNEI. In nucleotides, the CDR3 is TGTGCCAGCAGTGGGGGCGGGGGGGCTGACAATGAGCAGTTCTTC. It yields the protein CASSGGGGADNEQFF.

The CDR3 DNA follows: TGCGCCAGCAGCACCACAGCATTACGGGAGCAGTACTTC. Amino acids: CASSTTALREQYF. The J gene is TRBJ2-7, the V gene TRBV4-1; D unresolved. CDR1 and CDR2 from the germline V gene are MGHRA and YSYEKL. The CDR3 contains 13 residues. Trimming cost V 5 bases and J 7 bases, with 15 bases left between them.

The rearrangement uses TRBV4-2 and TRBJ2-3, with 10 bases identical to TRBD2. CDR1 and CDR2 (germline): LGHNA, YNFKEQ. The trim removed 9 bases at V and 1 base at J, leaving 7 bases unmatched. The CDR3 sequence is 15 residues long. The chain's CDR3 is CASSTGTSGTDTQYF. In DNA, the CDR3 is TGTGCCAGTTCTACCGGGACTAGCGGCACAGATACGCAGTATTTT.

This chain connects TRBV6-1 to TRBJ1-1, with D possibly TRBD1 on 5 matching bases. From germline, CDR1 is MNHNS and CDR2 SASEGT. The CDR3 loop spans 13 amino acids. V was pared by 8 bases and J by 4 bases, with 14 bases between. Written as DNA, the CDR3 is TGTGCCAGCCCCGGACATTCGGGCACTGAAGCTTTCTTT. Its translation: CASPGHSGTEAFF.